This TCR beta chain stems from a study of blood T cell repertoires in COVID-19. At the level of the study: Specimens from acute and convalescent COVID-19 originated in the United States, Italy and Spain.

V dropped 2 bases and J dropped 0 bases, with 17 bases sitting between them. CDR1 MNHNS and CDR2 SASEGT come from the germline V gene. The CDR3 is 19 residues long. In the original workflow: Reference gene primer amplification gave estimated nucleated cell counts. Produced via immunoSEQ multiplex PCR; TCRdb's table is partial and in-frame only. Clone size and the V and J calls come from that table; the DNA yielded D and trimming. The sample records 32,000 or so clones, almost 90% being singletons. The chain has TRBV6-1 and TRBJ2-6, with a possible D match to TRBD2 (6 bases). This sequence originates from a human donor in a cohort sampled during active COVID-19. What was sequenced was peripheral blood. CDR3: CASSERRAGGASGANVLTF. The CDR3 bases are TGTGCCAGCAGTGAAAGGAGGGCAGGTGGGGCCTCTGGGGCCAACGTCCTGACTTTC.